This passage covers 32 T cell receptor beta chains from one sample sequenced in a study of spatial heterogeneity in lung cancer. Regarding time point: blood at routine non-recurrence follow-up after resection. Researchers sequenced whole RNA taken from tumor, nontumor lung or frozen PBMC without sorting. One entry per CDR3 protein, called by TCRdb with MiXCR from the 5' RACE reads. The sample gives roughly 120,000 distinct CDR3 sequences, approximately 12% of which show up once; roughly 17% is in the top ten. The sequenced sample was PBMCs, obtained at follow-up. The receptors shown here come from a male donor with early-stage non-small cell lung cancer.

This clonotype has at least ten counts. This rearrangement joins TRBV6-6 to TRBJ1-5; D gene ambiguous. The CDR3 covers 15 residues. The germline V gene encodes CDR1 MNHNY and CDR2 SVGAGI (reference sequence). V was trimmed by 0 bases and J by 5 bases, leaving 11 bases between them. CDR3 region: CASSYSAGSDQPQHF. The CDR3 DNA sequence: TGTGCCAGCAGTTACTCCGCCGGATCCGATCAGCCCCAGCATTTT.

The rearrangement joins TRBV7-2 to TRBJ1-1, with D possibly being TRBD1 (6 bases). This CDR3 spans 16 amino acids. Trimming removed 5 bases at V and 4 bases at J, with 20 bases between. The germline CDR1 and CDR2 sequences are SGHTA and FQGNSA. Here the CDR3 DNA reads TGTGCCAGCAGCCCCCCTTTGTTCGCACAGGGCACTGAAGCTTTCTTT. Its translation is CASSPPLFAQGTEAFF.

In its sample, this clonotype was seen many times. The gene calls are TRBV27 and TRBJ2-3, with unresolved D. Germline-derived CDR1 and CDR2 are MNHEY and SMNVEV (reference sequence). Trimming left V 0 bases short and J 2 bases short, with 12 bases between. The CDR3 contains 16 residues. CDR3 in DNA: TGTGCCAGCAGTTTATCGATCGGCCTACTCACAGATACGCAGTATTTT. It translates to CASSLSIGLLTDTQYF.

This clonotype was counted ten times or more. The CDR3 bases are TGTGCCAGCAGTTCGGGACAAACCCTCCACTTT. It translates to CASSSGQTLHF. The chain links TRBV12-3 or TRBV12-4 to TRBJ1-6, with D perhaps matching TRBD1 (6 bases). The CDR3 has 11 residues. The germline V and J ends were trimmed by 4 bases and 14 bases, with 9 bases remaining between them.

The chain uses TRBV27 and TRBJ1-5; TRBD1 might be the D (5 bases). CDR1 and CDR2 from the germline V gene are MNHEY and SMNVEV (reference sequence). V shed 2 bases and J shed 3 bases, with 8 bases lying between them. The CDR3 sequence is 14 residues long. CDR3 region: CASSLVGTNQPQHF. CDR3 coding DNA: TGTGCCAGCAGTTTAGTGGGGACCAATCAGCCCCAGCATTTT.

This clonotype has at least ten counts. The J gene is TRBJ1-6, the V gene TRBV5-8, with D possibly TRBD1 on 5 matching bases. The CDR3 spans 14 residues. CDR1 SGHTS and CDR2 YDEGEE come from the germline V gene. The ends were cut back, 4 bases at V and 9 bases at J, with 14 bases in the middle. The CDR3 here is CASSPRGNISPLHF. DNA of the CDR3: TGTGCCAGCAGCCCTAGGGGTAACATTTCACCCCTCCACTTT. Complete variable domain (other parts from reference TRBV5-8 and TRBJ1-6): EAGVTQSPTHLIKTRGQQATLRCSPISGHTSVYWYQQALGLGLQFLLWYDEGEERNRGNFPPRFSGRQFPNYSSELNVNALELEDSALYLCASSPRGNISPLHFGNGTRLTVT.

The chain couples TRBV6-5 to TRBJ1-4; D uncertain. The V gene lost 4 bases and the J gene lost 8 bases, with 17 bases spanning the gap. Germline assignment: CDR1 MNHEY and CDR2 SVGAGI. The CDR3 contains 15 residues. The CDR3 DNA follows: TGTGCCAGCAGTTCGAGTTCCAGTACGTGGGAAAAACTGTTTTTT. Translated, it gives CASSSSSSTWEKLFF.

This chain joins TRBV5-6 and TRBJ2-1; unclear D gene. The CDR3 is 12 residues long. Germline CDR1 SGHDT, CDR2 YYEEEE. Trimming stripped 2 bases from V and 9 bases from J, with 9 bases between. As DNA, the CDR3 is TGTGCCAGCAGCTTATTATACGCTGAGCAGTTCTTC. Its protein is CASSLLYAEQFF.

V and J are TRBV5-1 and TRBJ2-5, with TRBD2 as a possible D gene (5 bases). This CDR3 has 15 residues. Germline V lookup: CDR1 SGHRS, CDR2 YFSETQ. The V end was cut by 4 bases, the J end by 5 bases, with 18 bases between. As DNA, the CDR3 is TGCGCCAGCAGCATCCGAGGACCCTCGGGGGAGACCCAGTACTTC. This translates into CASSIRGPSGETQYF.

Here the CDR3 DNA reads TGTGCCAGCAGTTTAGGGGGTTCACGGACCTACGAGCAGTACTTC. This gives the protein CASSLGGSRTYEQYF. V is TRBV12-3 or TRBV12-4 and J is TRBJ2-7; D gene uncertain. CDR3 length: 15 amino acids. Trimming took 1 base from V and 2 from J, leaving 12 bases between them.

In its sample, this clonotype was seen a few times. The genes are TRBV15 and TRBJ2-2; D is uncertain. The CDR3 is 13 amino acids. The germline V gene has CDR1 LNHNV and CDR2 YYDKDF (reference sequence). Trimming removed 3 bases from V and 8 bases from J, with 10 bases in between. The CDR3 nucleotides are TGTGCCACCAGCAGGGTTGCCGATGGGGAGCTGTTTTTT. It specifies CATSRVADGELFF.

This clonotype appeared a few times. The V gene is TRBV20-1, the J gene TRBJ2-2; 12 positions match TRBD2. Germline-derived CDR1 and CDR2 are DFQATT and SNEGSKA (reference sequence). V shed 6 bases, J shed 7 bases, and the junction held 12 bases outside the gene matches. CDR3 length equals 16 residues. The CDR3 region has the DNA TGCAGTGCGAAAACTAGCGGGGGGCTCATCATCGGGGAGCTGTTTTTT. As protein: CSAKTSGGLIIGELFF.

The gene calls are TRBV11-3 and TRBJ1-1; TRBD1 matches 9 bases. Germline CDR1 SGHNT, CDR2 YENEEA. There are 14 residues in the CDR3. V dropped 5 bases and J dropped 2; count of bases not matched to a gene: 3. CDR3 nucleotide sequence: TGTGCCAGCAGCAAGACAGGGGGTAACACTGAAGCTTTCTTT. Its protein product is CASSKTGGNTEAFF. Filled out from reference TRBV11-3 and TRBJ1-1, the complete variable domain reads EAGVVQSPRYKIIEKKQPVAFWCNPISGHNTLYWYLQNLGQGPELLIRYENEEAVDDSQLPKDRFSAERLKGVDSTLKIQPAELGDSAVYLCASSKTGGNTEAFFGQGTRLTVV.

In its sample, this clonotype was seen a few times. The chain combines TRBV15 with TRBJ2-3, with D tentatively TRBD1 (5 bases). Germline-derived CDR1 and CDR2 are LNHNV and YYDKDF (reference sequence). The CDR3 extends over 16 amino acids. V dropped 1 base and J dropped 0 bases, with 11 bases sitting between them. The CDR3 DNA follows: TGTGCCACCAGCAGAGGCAGGGCGAGTAGCACAGATACGCAGTATTTT. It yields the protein CATSRGRASSTDTQYF.

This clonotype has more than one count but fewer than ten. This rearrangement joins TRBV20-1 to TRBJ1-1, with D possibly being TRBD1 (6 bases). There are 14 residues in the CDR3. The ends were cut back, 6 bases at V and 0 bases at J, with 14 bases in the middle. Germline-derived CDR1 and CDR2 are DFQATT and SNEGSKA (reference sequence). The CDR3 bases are TGCAGTGCCCCAGGGAGGGGGATGAACACTGAAGCTTTCTTT. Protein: CSAPGRGMNTEAFF.

CDR3 in amino acids: CASSVAQGIDTQYF. For the CDR3, the DNA is TGTGCCAGCAGCGTAGCGCAGGGCATAGATACGCAGTATTTT. The rearrangement links TRBV9 to TRBJ2-3, with D possibly being TRBD1 (5 bases). Per the germline V gene, CDR1 is SGDLS and CDR2 is YYNGEE. V lost 0 bases and J lost 5, with 10 bases in between. There are 14 residues in the CDR3.

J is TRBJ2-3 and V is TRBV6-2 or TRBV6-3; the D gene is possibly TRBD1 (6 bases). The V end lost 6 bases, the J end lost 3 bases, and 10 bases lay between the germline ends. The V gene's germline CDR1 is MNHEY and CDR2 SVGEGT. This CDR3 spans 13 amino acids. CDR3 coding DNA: TGTGCCAGCAGGGACAGTATGACAGATACGCAGTATTTT. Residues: CASRDSMTDTQYF.

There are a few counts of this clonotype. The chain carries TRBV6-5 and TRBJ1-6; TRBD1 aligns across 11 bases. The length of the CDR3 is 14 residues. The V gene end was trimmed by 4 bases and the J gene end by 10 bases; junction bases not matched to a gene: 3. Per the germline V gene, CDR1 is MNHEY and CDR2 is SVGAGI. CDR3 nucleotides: TGTGCCAGCAGTTGGACAGGGGGCGGCTCACCCCTCCACTTT. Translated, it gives CASSWTGGGSPLHF.

The CDR3 sequence is CASSQVPTGLYGYTF. Here the CDR3 DNA reads TGCGCCAGCAGCCAAGTGCCTACAGGGCTGTATGGCTACACCTTC. V and J are TRBV4-1 and TRBJ1-2; D perhaps matches TRBD1 (6 bases). Germline loops: CDR1 MGHRA, CDR2 YSYEKL. V lost 1 base, J lost 5 bases, and 14 bases lay in between. The CDR3 is made up of 15 amino acids.

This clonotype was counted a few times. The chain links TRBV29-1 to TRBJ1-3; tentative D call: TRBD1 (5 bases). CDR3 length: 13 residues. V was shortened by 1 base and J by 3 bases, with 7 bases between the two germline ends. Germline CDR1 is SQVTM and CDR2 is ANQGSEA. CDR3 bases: TGCAGCGTTGAAGGACAGCTTGGAAACACCATATATTTT. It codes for CSVEGQLGNTIYF. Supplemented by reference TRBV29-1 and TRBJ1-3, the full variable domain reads SAVISQKPSRDICQRGTSLTIQCQVDSQVTMMFWYRQQPGQSLTLIATANQGSEATYESGFVIDKFPISRPNLTFSTLTVSNMSPEDSSIYLCSVEGQLGNTIYFGEGSWLTVV.

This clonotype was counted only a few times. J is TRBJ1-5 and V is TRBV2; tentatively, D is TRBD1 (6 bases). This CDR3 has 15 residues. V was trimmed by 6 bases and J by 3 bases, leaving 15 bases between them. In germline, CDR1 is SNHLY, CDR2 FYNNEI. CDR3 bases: TGTGCCAGCAGGGAGGACAGAGGATCCAATCAGCCCCAGCATTTT. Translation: CASREDRGSNQPQHF.

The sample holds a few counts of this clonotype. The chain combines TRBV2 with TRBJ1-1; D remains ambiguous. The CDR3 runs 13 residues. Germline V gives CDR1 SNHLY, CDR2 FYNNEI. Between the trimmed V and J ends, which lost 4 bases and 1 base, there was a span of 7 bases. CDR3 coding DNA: TGTGCCAGCAGTGGAGGAGGGAACACTGAAGCTTTCTTT. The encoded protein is CASSGGGNTEAFF.

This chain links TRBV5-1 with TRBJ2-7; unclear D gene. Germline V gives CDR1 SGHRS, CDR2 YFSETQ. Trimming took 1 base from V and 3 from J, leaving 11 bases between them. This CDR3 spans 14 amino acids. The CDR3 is CASSLNSQNYEQYF. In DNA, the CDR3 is TGCGCCAGCAGCTTGAACTCACAGAACTACGAGCAGTACTTC.

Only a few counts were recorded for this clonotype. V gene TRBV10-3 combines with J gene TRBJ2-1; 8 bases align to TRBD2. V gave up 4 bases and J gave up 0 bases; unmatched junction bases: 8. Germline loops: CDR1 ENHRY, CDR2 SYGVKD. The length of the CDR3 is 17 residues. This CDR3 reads CAISVFGGGNSYNEQFF. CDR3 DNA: TGTGCCATCAGTGTTTTTGGCGGGGGGAACTCCTACAATGAGCAGTTCTTC.

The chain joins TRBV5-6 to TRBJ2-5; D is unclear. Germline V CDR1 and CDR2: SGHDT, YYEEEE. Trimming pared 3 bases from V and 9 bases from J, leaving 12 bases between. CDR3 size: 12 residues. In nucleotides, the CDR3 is TGTGCCAGCAGCTCCAGCCCTGGGGCCCAGTACTTC. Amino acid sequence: CASSSSPGAQYF.

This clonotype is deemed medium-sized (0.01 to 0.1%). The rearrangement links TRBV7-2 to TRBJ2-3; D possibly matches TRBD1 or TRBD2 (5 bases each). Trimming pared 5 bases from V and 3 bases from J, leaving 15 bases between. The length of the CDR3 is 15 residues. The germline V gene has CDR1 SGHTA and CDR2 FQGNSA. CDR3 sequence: CASSRIGTLTDTQYF. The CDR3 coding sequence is TGTGCCAGCAGCCGTATTGGGACGTTAACAGATACGCAGTATTTT.

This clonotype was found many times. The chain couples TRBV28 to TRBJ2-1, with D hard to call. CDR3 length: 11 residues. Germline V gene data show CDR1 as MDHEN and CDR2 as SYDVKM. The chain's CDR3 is CAVFSYNEQFF. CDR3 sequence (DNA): TGTGCAGTTTTCTCCTACAATGAGCAGTTCTTC.

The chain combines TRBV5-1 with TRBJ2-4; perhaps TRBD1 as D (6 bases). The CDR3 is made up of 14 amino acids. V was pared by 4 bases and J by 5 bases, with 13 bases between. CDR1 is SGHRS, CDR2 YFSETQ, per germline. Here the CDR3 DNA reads TGCGCCAGCAGCCCAAATCCAGGGGAAAACATTCAGTACTTC. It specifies CASSPNPGENIQYF.

Here the CDR3 reads CASTPPDSYQPQHF. As DNA, the CDR3 is TGTGCCAGCACCCCACCGGACAGCTATCAGCCCCAGCATTTT. The chain couples TRBV6-6 to TRBJ1-5, with D possibly matching TRBD1 (6 bases). Trimming stripped 7 bases from V and 5 bases from J, with 15 bases between. Germline V gene lookup returns CDR1 MNHNY and CDR2 SVGAGI (reference sequence). The CDR3 is 14 residues long.

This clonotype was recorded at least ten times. As DNA, the CDR3 is TGTGCCAGCAGGACGCGGGAGTCCTACAATGAGCAGTTCTTC. It specifies CASRTRESYNEQFF. V is TRBV28 and J is TRBJ2-1, with 7 nucleotides matching TRBD2. Germline assignment: CDR1 MDHEN and CDR2 SYDVKM. Trimming at V came to 6 bases and at J to 1 base, leaving 3 bases not matched to a gene. The CDR3 has 14 residues. The full variable domain, with the rest looked up from reference TRBV28 and TRBJ2-1, is DVKVTQSSRYLVKRTGEKVFLECVQDMDHENMFWYRQDPGLGLRLIYFSYDVKMKEKGDIPEGYSVSREKKERFSLILESASTNQTSMYLCASRTRESYNEQFFGPGTRLTVL.

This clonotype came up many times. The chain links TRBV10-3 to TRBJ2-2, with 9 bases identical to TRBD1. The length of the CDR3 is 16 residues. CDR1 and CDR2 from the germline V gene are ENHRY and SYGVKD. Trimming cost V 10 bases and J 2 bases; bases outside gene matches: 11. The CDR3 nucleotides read TGTGCCACCAGGGACAGGACAGGGGCCAACACCGGGGAGCTGTTTTTT. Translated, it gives CATRDRTGANTGELFF.

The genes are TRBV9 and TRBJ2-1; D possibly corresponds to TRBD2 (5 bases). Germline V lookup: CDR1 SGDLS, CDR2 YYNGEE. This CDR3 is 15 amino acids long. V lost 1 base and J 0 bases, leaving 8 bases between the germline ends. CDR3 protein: CASSVTGSSYNEQFF. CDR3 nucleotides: TGTGCCAGCAGCGTAACGGGAAGCTCCTACAATGAGCAGTTCTTC.